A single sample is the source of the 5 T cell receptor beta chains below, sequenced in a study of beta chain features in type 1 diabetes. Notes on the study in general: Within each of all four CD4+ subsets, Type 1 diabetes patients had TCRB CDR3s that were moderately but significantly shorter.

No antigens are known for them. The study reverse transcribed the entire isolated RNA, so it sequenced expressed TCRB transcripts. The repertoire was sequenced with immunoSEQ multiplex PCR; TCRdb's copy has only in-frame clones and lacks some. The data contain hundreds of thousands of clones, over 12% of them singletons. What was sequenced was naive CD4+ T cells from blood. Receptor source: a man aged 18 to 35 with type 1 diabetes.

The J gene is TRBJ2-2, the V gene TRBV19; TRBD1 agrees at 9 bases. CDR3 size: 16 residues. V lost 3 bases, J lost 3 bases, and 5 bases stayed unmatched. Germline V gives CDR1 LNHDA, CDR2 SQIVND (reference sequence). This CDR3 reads CASSIRGTGYTGELFF. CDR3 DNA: TGTGCCAGTAGTATCAGGGGGACAGGGTACACCGGGGAGCTGTTTTTT.

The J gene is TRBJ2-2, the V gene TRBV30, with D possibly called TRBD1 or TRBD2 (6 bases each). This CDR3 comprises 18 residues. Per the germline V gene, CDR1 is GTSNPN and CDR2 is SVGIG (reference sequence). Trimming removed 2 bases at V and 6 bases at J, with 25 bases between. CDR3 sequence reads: CAWSSYRAGTVLSGELFF. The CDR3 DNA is TGTGCCTGGAGTAGTTACAGGGCGGGGACGGTACTATCCGGGGAGCTGTTTTTT. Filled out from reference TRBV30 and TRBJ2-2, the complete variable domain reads SQTIHQWPATLVQPVGSPLSLECTVEGTSNPNLYWYRQAAGRGLQLLFYSVGIGQISSEVPQNLSASRPQDRQFILSSKKLLLSDSGFYLCAWSSYRAGTVLSGELFFGEGSRLTVL.

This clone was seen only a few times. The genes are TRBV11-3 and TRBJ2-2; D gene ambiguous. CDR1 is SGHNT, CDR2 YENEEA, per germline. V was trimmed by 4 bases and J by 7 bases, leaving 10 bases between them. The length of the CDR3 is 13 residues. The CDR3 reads CASSSPLNGELFF. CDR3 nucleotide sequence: TGTGCCAGCAGCTCTCCCTTAAACGGGGAGCTGTTTTTT.

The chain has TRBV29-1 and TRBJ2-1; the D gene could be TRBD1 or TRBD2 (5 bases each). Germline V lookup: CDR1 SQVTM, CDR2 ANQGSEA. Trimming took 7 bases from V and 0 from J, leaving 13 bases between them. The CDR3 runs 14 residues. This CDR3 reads CSARDGSSYNEQFF. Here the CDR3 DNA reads TGCAGCGCCCGGGACGGCAGCTCCTACAATGAGCAGTTCTTC.

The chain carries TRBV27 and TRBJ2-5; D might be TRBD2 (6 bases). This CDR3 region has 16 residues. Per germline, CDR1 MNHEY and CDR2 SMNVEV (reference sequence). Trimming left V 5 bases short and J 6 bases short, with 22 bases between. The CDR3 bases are TGTGCCAGCAGTCTTGGGTTGGCAGGGAGGATGCAGACCCAGTACTTC. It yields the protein CASSLGLAGRMQTQYF.